Included here is one TCR beta chain sequence, with context. Its specificity is unknown. PCR was performed a second time for 7 to 11 cycles using a sample-barcoded 5' primer and a J-beta primer mix. TCRdb reprocessed the 5' RACE reads via MiXCR and lists one record per CDR3 protein. This sample has 550,000 to 700,000 distinct CDR3 sequences, with 27% found just once. The sample is drawn from a study of blood T cells in healthy people across ages. Study overall: Roughly one uniquely barcoded beta molecule per two T cells was captured. Findings and caveats of the study: A roughly linear age-dependent decrease characterized TCR beta diversity per million T cells.

Germline V gene sequence: CDR1 DFQATT, CDR2 SNEGSKA (reference sequence). This CDR3 contains 14 residues. Trimming shortened V by 2 bases and J by 0 bases, and 10 bases separated the two germline ends. The study drew donors from healthy Caucasian individuals in Russia aged roughly 6 to 95. This chain connects TRBV20-1 to TRBJ1-2; no reliable D call. Material for sequencing was blood. This sequence originates from a woman in her 70s in good health. CDR3 DNA sequence: TGCAGTGCTAGACGAGGGAATACTAACTATGGCTACACCTTC. It codes for CSARRGNTNYGYTF.